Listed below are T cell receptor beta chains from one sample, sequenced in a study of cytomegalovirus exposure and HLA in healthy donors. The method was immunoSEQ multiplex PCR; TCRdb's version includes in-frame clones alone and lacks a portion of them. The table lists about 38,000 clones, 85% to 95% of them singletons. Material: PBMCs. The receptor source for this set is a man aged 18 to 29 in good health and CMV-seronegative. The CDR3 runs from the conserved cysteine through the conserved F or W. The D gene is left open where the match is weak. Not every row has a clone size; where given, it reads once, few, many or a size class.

CDR3 DNA: TGTGCCAGCAGCCGCATTACAGAAAACTATGGCTACACCTTC
CDR3 protein: CASSRITENYGYTF
J gene: TRBJ1-2
D gene: .
clone size: .
V gene: TRBV7-9

CDR3 DNA: TGTGCCAGCAGGCGCCAGGGTGATAGCAATCAGCCCCAGCATTTT
CDR3 protein: CASRRQGDSNQPQHF
J gene: TRBJ1-5
D gene: .
clone size: .
V gene: TRBV2

CDR3 DNA: TGCAGCGTTGACGGGACCGGGACTGGGCTCTACGAGCAGTACTTC
CDR3 protein: CSVDGTGTGLYEQYF
J gene: TRBJ2-7
D gene: .
clone size: .
V gene: TRBV29-1

CDR3 DNA: TGTGCCAGCAGCTTAGTCCGGCTAGCGCCCAGGACAGATACGCAGTATTTT
CDR3 protein: CASSLVRLAPRTDTQYF
J gene: TRBJ2-3
D gene: .
clone size: .
V gene: TRBV7-2

CDR3 DNA: TGTGCCAGTATCAGGGCCATAACCACCGGGGAGCTGTTTTTT
CDR3 protein: CASIRAITTGELFF
J gene: TRBJ2-2
D gene: .
clone size: .
V gene: TRBV19

CDR3 DNA: TGTGCCAGCAGCTTTTCGGGGACAGCTAATGAAAAACTGTTTTTT
CDR3 protein: CASSFSGTANEKLFF
J gene: TRBJ1-4
D gene: TRBD1
clone size: .
V gene: TRBV13

CDR3 DNA: TGCGCCAGCAGTGAGAGCCGGGCCGGGGAGCTGTTTTTT
CDR3 protein: CASSESRAGELFF
J gene: TRBJ2-2
D gene: .
clone size: once
V gene: TRBV10-1

CDR3 DNA: TGTGCCAGTAGTAGATCACTTGACAGCCTCGGTGGCTACACCTTC
CDR3 protein: CASSRSLDSLGGYTF
J gene: TRBJ1-2
D gene: .
clone size: .
V gene: TRBV19

CDR3 DNA: TGTGCCGACTTCAGTAGGACTAGCGACGGCAATGAGCAGTTCTTC
CDR3 protein: CADFSRTSDGNEQFF
J gene: TRBJ2-1
D gene: TRBD2
clone size: .
V gene: TRBV6-4

CDR3 DNA: TGTGCCAGCAGCTTAGGGGGACATTTAATAAGTGGCTACACCTTC
CDR3 protein: CASSLGGHLISGYTF
J gene: TRBJ1-2
D gene: .
clone size: .
V gene: TRBV11-2

CDR3 DNA: TGTGCCAGCAGCTTTGGACAGGGGGCCACTGAAGCTTTCTTT
CDR3 protein: CASSFGQGATEAFF
J gene: TRBJ1-1
D gene: TRBD1
clone size: .
V gene: TRBV7-9

CDR3 DNA: TGTGCCAGCAGTTACAGGGGGCGTTATTGGTATTTT
CDR3 protein: CASSYRGRYWYF
J gene: TRBJ2-3
D gene: TRBD1
clone size: .
V gene: TRBV27

CDR3 DNA: TGCGCCAGCAGCCACAGGACAGGGGACACCGGGGAGCTGTTTTTT
CDR3 protein: CASSHRTGDTGELFF
J gene: TRBJ2-2
D gene: TRBD1
clone size: .
V gene: TRBV5-1

CDR3 DNA: TGTGCCAGCAGTAAGGGGCAGTACACAGATACGCAGTATTTT
CDR3 protein: CASSKGQYTDTQYF
J gene: TRBJ2-3
D gene: .
clone size: .
V gene: TRBV27

CDR3 DNA: TGTGCCAGCAGCTTAAATCTAGCGGGAGGACCAGATACGCAGTATTTT
CDR3 protein: CASSLNLAGGPDTQYF
J gene: TRBJ2-3
D gene: TRBD2
clone size: .
V gene: TRBV7-3

CDR3 DNA: TGTGCCAGCAGTTCGGGGGATCCCTATGGCTACACCTTC
CDR3 protein: CASSSGDPYGYTF
J gene: TRBJ1-2
D gene: .
clone size: .
V gene: TRBV6-6

CDR3 DNA: TGCAGCGTTGCAGGGGAGGGATTCTATGGCTACACCTTC
CDR3 protein: CSVAGEGFYGYTF
J gene: TRBJ1-2
D gene: .
clone size: .
V gene: TRBV29-1

CDR3 DNA: TGTGCCAGCAGCTTAAATGAAGGACAGGGAGGCGAGCAGTACTTC
CDR3 protein: CASSLNEGQGGEQYF
J gene: TRBJ2-7
D gene: TRBD1
clone size: once
V gene: TRBV7-9

CDR3 DNA: TGTGCCAGCAGCCGGGGACTAGCGGCAAACAATGAGCAGTTCTTC
CDR3 protein: CASSRGLAANNEQFF
J gene: TRBJ2-1
D gene: TRBD2
clone size: once
V gene: TRBV11-3

CDR3 DNA: TGTGCCAGTAGCATGCAATCGGGGAACACTGAAGCTTTCTTT
CDR3 protein: CASSMQSGNTEAFF
J gene: TRBJ1-1
D gene: .
clone size: .
V gene: TRBV19

CDR3 DNA: TGTGCCAGCTCGCTCAATCATGGGGGGGACACTGAAGCTTTCTTT
CDR3 protein: CASSLNHGGDTEAFF
J gene: TRBJ1-1
D gene: .
clone size: .
V gene: TRBV18

CDR3 DNA: TGTGCCAGCGTAAAGGGTGGGGCGCAGGTTGCTTTCTTT
CDR3 protein: CASVKGGAQVAFF
J gene: TRBJ1-1
D gene: .
clone size: .
V gene: TRBV28

CDR3 DNA: TGCGCCAGCAGCGGGACAGGGGGGGATTTCGCTGAAGCTTTCTTT
CDR3 protein: CASSGTGGDFAEAFF
J gene: TRBJ1-1
D gene: TRBD1
clone size: .
V gene: TRBV5-1

CDR3 DNA: TGTGCCAGCAGCTTATCCGGGACAGGGGATAAGACCCAGTACTTC
CDR3 protein: CASSLSGTGDKTQYF
J gene: TRBJ2-5
D gene: TRBD1
clone size: .
V gene: TRBV11-2

CDR3 DNA: TGCAGCGTTGAAAGCGTACCGACAGGGACTAACTATGGCTACACCTTC
CDR3 protein: CSVESVPTGTNYGYTF
J gene: TRBJ1-2
D gene: TRBD1
clone size: .
V gene: TRBV29-1

CDR3 DNA: TGCGCCAGCAGCTTGGCCAACGGACAGGGTTTAGTGGATACGCAGTATTTT
CDR3 protein: CASSLANGQGLVDTQYF
J gene: TRBJ2-3
D gene: TRBD1
clone size: .
V gene: TRBV5-1

CDR3 DNA: TGTGCCAGCAGTTTATCGGGCAGGCCGGCGCCCGAGACCCAGTACTTC
CDR3 protein: CASSLSGRPAPETQYF
J gene: TRBJ2-5
D gene: .
clone size: .
V gene: TRBV27

CDR3 DNA: TGCGCCAGCAGACAGGGGGTAGTAACCGGGGAGCTGTTTTTT
CDR3 protein: CASRQGVVTGELFF
J gene: TRBJ2-2
D gene: TRBD1
clone size: .
V gene: TRBV5-1

CDR3 DNA: TGCGCCAGTTCCGGCCAAGGGGGCTCTGGCTACACCTTC
CDR3 protein: CASSGQGGSGYTF
J gene: TRBJ1-2
D gene: TRBD1
clone size: .
V gene: TRBV5-1

CDR3 DNA: TGTGCCAGCAGCAGACAGGGGTCAACTAATGAAAAACTGTTTTTT
CDR3 protein: CASSRQGSTNEKLFF
J gene: TRBJ1-4
D gene: TRBD1
clone size: .
V gene: TRBV2

CDR3 DNA: TGTGCCAGCAGTGTGTCTAGCGGGGGGGCCGACAATGAGCAGTTCTTC
CDR3 protein: CASSVSSGGADNEQFF
J gene: TRBJ2-1
D gene: TRBD2
clone size: .
V gene: TRBV6-4

CDR3 DNA: TGTGCCAGTGCAGGGTATAGCAATCAGCCCCAGCATTTT
CDR3 protein: CASAGYSNQPQHF
J gene: TRBJ1-5
D gene: .
clone size: .
V gene: TRBV19

CDR3 DNA: TGTGCCAGCAGTTTAGCTTCGGGGACCTACAATGAGCAGTTCTTC
CDR3 protein: CASSLASGTYNEQFF
J gene: TRBJ2-1
D gene: .
clone size: .
V gene: TRBV6-6

CDR3 DNA: TGTGCCAGCAGCGCGGGGACAGGGCTCCACGAGCAGTACTTC
CDR3 protein: CASSAGTGLHEQYF
J gene: TRBJ2-7
D gene: TRBD1
clone size: few
V gene: TRBV9

CDR3 DNA: TGTGCCAGCAGTGAAGGGGGGGCGGGGGTAGCCGAGCAGTACTTC
CDR3 protein: CASSEGGAGVAEQYF
J gene: TRBJ2-7
D gene: .
clone size: .
V gene: TRBV2

CDR3 DNA: TGTGCCAGCAGCTTGGCCGTCACCGGGGAGCTGTTTTTT
CDR3 protein: CASSLAVTGELFF
J gene: TRBJ2-2
D gene: .
clone size: .
V gene: TRBV5-4

CDR3 DNA: TGTGCTAGCAGCTCCGGACTAGCGGGGACCACAGATACGCAGTATTTT
CDR3 protein: CASSSGLAGTTDTQYF
J gene: TRBJ2-3
D gene: TRBD2
clone size: .
V gene: TRBV7-7